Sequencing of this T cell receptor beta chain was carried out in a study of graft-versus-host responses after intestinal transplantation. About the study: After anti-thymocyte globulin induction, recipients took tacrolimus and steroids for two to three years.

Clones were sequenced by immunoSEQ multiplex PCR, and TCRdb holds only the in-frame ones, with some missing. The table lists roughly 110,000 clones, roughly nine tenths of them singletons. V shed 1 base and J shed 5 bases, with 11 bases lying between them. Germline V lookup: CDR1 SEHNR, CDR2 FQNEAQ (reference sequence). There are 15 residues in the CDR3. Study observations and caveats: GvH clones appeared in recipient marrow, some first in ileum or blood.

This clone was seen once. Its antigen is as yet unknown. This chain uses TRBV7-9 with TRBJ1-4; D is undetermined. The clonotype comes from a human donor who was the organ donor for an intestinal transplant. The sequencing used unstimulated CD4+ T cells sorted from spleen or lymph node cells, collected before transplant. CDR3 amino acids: CASSLGMTRNEKLFF. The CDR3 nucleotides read TGTGCCAGCAGCTTAGGGATGACAAGGAATGAAAAACTGTTTTTT.